The 13 T cell receptor beta chains below all came from one sample that was sequenced in a study of blood T cell repertoires in COVID-19. TCRdb's table, derived via immunoSEQ multiplex PCR, lists solely in-frame clones and lacks some. This table has 160,000 or so clones, 93% appearing once. The sequenced sample was peripheral blood. All receptors come from an older woman with COVID-19, enrolled during active disease.

This clone showed up just once. The rearrangement joins TRBV7-2 to TRBJ1-6; 8 bases align to TRBD1. V trimming: 4 bases; J trimming: 4 bases; junction bases outside the gene matches: 6. The CDR3 runs to 16 residues. Per the germline V gene, CDR1 is SGHTA and CDR2 is FQGNSA. The DNA of the CDR3 is TGTGCCAGCAGCTATGACAGGGGAAGTTATAATTCACCCCTCCACTTT. Its protein product is CASSYDRGSYNSPLHF.

The V call is TRBV11-2, the J call TRBJ1-5; the D gene is possibly TRBD1 (6 bases). Germline values: CDR1 SGHAT, CDR2 FQNNGV. The V end was cut by 5 bases, the J end by 4 bases, with 9 bases between. The CDR3 totals 13 residues. Here the CDR3 reads CASSPDRNQPQHF. CDR3 sequence (DNA): TGTGCCAGCAGCCCAGACAGGAATCAGCCCCAGCATTTT.

The table lists this clone with a few counts. The J gene is TRBJ1-5, the V gene TRBV19; 9 nucleotides agree with TRBD1. Germline assignment: CDR1 LNHDA and CDR2 SQIVND (reference sequence). Germline trimming cut 0 bases from V and 6 bases from J; bases unmatched to any gene: 9. The CDR3 is 17 residues long. The CDR3 region has the DNA TGTGCCAGTAGTATAGATCCGGTACAGGGGGCACGTCAGCCCCAGCATTTT. It specifies CASSIDPVQGARQPQHF. Drawing the rest from reference TRBV19 and TRBJ1-5, the complete variable domain is DGGITQSPKYLFRKEGQNVTLSCEQNLNHDAMYWYRQDPGQGLRLIYYSQIVNDFQKGDIAEGYSVSREKKESFPLTVTSAQKNPTAFYLCASSIDPVQGARQPQHFGDGTRLSIL.

This chain links TRBV2 with TRBJ2-1; TRBD2 matches 9 bases. V lost 6 bases and J lost 3; bases outside the gene matches: 9. The CDR3 totals 16 residues. Germline V gene lookup returns CDR1 SNHLY and CDR2 FYNNEI. CDR3 DNA: TGTGCCAGCAGGGGATTAGCGGGGGACTACTACAATGAGCAGTTCTTC. It is translated as CASRGLAGDYYNEQFF.

The chain couples TRBV25-1 to TRBJ1-3, with D perhaps matching TRBD1 (6 bases). The CDR3 is 15 residues long. Trimming cost V 5 bases and J 0 bases, with 11 bases left between them. In germline, CDR1 is MGHDK, CDR2 SYGVNS. The CDR3 sequence is CASSPWGHSGNTIYF. For the CDR3, the DNA is TGTGCCAGCAGTCCCTGGGGGCACTCTGGAAACACCATATATTTT.

This chain joins TRBV3-1 (or the pseudogene TRBV3-2) and TRBJ1-4; possible D gene TRBD1, 5 bases. The V gene lost 6 bases and the J gene lost 8 bases, with 7 bases spanning the gap. CDR3 length equals 11 residues. The germline V gene encodes CDR1 LGHDT and CDR2 YNNKEL (reference sequence). DNA for the CDR3: TGTGCCAGCAGGAGGACAGAAAAACTGTTTTTT. Protein sequence: CASRRTEKLFF.

The chain is built from TRBV7-2 and TRBJ2-5, with a weak D call TRBD2 (6 bases). Trimming cost V 4 bases and J 2 bases, with 14 bases left between them. The germline V gene has CDR1 SGHTA and CDR2 FQGNSA. The CDR3 runs 15 residues. CDR3: CASSYGAGLQETQYF. CDR3 DNA: TGTGCCAGCAGCTATGGGGCGGGGTTGCAAGAGACCCAGTACTTC.

CDR3 protein: CASSGPDREGYGYTF. The CDR3 bases are TGTGCCAGCAGTGGCCCGGACAGGGAGGGCTATGGCTACACCTTC. The chain has TRBV6-2 or TRBV6-3 and TRBJ1-2, with 8 bases identical to TRBD1. CDR3 length: 15 amino acids. CDR1 MNHEY and CDR2 SVGEGT come from the germline V gene. The J segment lost 4 bases and the V segment lost 5 bases, leaving 9 bases of the junction unmatched.

The chain uses TRBV6-5 and TRBJ1-2; 8 bases match TRBD1. This CDR3 has 13 residues. Germline V gene lookup returns CDR1 MNHEY and CDR2 SVGAGI. With 8 bases clipped from V and 2 bases from J, the junction kept 4 bases outside the gene matches. The DNA of the CDR3 is TGTGCCAGCTCGCGGGACAGGAACTATGGCTACACCTTC. It yields the protein CASSRDRNYGYTF.

The J gene is TRBJ1-2, the V gene TRBV24-1, with 7 nucleotides matching TRBD1. The germline gives CDR1 KGHDR, CDR2 SFDVKD. The V segment lost 4 bases and the J segment 7 bases; nucleotides outside the gene matches: 11. The CDR3 is 15 amino acids. The CDR3 is CATSDPLDRAAGYTF. Written as DNA, the CDR3 is TGTGCCACCAGTGACCCACTTGACAGGGCGGCTGGCTACACCTTC.

This clone has only one observation. The chain has TRBV4-1 and TRBJ2-3; 7 bases fit TRBD2. Unmatched junction bases numbered 13, after V lost 3 bases and J lost 7 bases. The CDR3 contains 16 residues. Germline V lookup: CDR1 MGHRA, CDR2 YSYEKL. The CDR3 here is CASSHLLAAYENTQYF. The CDR3 DNA reads as TGCGCCAGCAGCCACCTTCTAGCGGCCTATGAAAATACGCAGTATTTT.

The V and J genes are TRBV25-1 and TRBJ2-1; TRBD2 matches 15 bases. Germline values: CDR1 MGHDK, CDR2 SYGVNS. The CDR3 is made up of 16 amino acids. V shed 4 bases, J shed 7 bases, and the junction held 5 bases outside the gene matches. The CDR3 DNA is TGTGCCAGCAGTGGGACTAGCGGGGGGGTGGTGAATGAGCAGTTCTTC. Amino acids: CASSGTSGGVVNEQFF.

Only a few counts were recorded for this clone. The identical CDR3 is also encoded by other nucleotide sequences in the sample. The V gene is TRBV5-6, the J gene TRBJ1-5, with D possibly matching TRBD1 (5 bases). This CDR3 region has 14 residues. Germline values: CDR1 SGHDT, CDR2 YYEEEE. V lost 3 bases, J lost 0 bases, and 7 bases lay in between. The DNA for the CDR3 is TGTGCCAGCAGCTCAAGGGGTAGCAATCAGCCCCAGCATTTT. This codes for CASSSRGSNQPQHF.